This TCR beta chain was sequenced in a study of T cell repertoires in cytomegalovirus infection. About the research overall: Selection of CMV epitopes for the study included recently identified HLA-C-restricted and well-studied HLA-B-restricted ones.

General study results and limits: HLA-C-restricted CMV-specific TCR beta clonotypes were dominant in the ex vivo response. Carriage of CMV together with the relevant HLA was identifiable through cumulative public TCR beta family frequency.

TCRdb ran MiXCR on the reads and lists one entry per CDR3 protein. The repertoire has roughly 170,000 distinct CDR3 sequences, less than 25% of them found once; the top ten carry 20% to 30%. Points on this clonotype: No antigen is known for it.

This sample comprised CD8+ T cells from cultured PBMCs, obtained from culture after CMV antigen stimulation. The source of this sequence is a human donor in good health (CMV status not recorded). Some clones in this sample may be carry-over from other donors' samples.

Written as DNA, the CDR3 is TGTGCCGCTGTTATCGGCAGGGGGCGAACCCAGTACTTC. Residues: CAAVIGRGRTQYF. The J gene is TRBJ2-5, the V gene TRBV2, with 8 bases matching TRBD1. The CDR3 has 13 residues. V gave up 11 bases and J gave up 8 bases; unmatched junction bases: 13. The V gene's germline CDR1 is SNHLY and CDR2 FYNNEI.